The text below deals with one T cell receptor beta chain. The data originate from a study of cytomegalovirus exposure and HLA in healthy donors. This PCR relied on a set of 60 Vbeta primers and 13 Jbeta primers. As processed by the authors: Roughly 10 million shared chains were among approximately 87 million unique TCR beta chains counted in a later analysis. Only in-frame clones appear in the TCRdb table, and some are missing; sequencing was by immunoSEQ multiplex PCR. V, J and clone size were drawn from that table, and D and trimming were deduced from the DNA. The sample consists of roughly 100,000 clones, about 9.5% of them appearing once. The CDR3 has 14 residues. With 3 bases removed from V and 0 bases from J, the gap between germline ends came to 9 bases. Germline lookup yields CDR1 SGHNT and CDR2 YYREEE (reference sequence).

The sequencing input was PBMCs. V and J are TRBV5-4 and TRBJ2-5; tentatively, D is TRBD1 (5 bases). This sequence originates from a man between 40 and 49 years old in good health and CMV-seropositive. This chain's CDR3 is CASSSDIYQETQYF. In DNA, the CDR3 is TGTGCCAGCAGCTCGGACATTTACCAAGAGACCCAGTACTTC.